The clone carrying this TCR beta chain has a single count. This sample is part of a study of T cell changes during pregnancy in multiple sclerosis. Produced via immunoSEQ multiplex PCR; TCRdb's table is partial and in-frame only. The profile shows some 30,000 clones, approximately 90% of them singletons. This sample comprised CD8+ T cells from peripheral blood mononuclear cells, obtained before pregnancy. The receptor was isolated from a female donor with multiple sclerosis, enrolled in a pregnancy study.

The CDR3 spells CASSESLAGGNEQFF. The CDR3 DNA follows: TGCGCCAGCAGTGAGTCATTAGCGGGGGGCAATGAGCAGTTCTTC. The chain links TRBV10-2 to TRBJ2-1; the match to TRBD2 covers 10 bases. This CDR3 is built from 15 residues. The V segment lost 0 bases and the J segment 6 bases; nucleotides outside the gene matches: 2. The germline V gene has CDR1 WSHSY and CDR2 SAAADI.